This T cell receptor (beta chain) was identified in a study of tumor-infiltrating lymphocytes in primary liver carcinoma. Looking at the study overall: Patients comprised men and women whose ages fell between 30 and 69 years.

DNA and RNA were both co-extracted from approximately 22-30 mg of bulk tissue that had not been sorted. With roughly 500 ng total RNA as template and a constant-region primer, TCR beta cDNA was made. Library construction for TCR beta comprised three nested multiplex PCR rounds performed with slightly modified ARM-PCR. TCRdb used MiXCR to reprocess the multiplex PCR reads, holding one entry per CDR3 protein. The repertoire includes tens of thousands of distinct CDR3 sequences, 65% to 80% of them detected once, and approximately 19% sits in the top ten. This clonotype was seen at least ten times. The sequenced sample was liver tumor tissue from sampling region 1. The subset here: tumor region T1, superior pole. The clonotype originates from a man between 35 and 55 years old with primary liver carcinoma and hepatitis B virus infection.

The CDR3 is CASSSGLNTGELFF. In DNA, the CDR3 is TGCGCCAGTTCTAGCGGACTGAACACCGGGGAGCTGTTTTTT. The rearrangement links TRBV10-1 to TRBJ2-2; 7 nucleotides align to TRBD2. CDR1 and CDR2 from the germline V gene are WNHNN and SYGVQD (reference sequence). V lost 9 bases to trimming and J lost 1 base; unmatched junction nucleotides: 5. The CDR3 runs 14 residues.